This T cell receptor (beta chain) was found in a study of cytomegalovirus exposure and HLA in healthy donors. All donors participated as healthy donors of bone marrow. Findings and caveats of the study: A previous analysis found most TCR beta V segments productive roughly 87% or roughly 30% of the time. Some V segments (TRBV6-2 and TRBV6-3 among them) were excluded as indistinguishable. Most subjects' HLA-A and HLA-B alleles were reportedly predicted from TCR beta sequences.

V was trimmed by 5 bases and J by 0 bases, leaving 8 bases between them. This CDR3 contains 14 residues. The germline V gene has CDR1 SEHNR and CDR2 FQNEAQ (reference sequence). As concerns this clone: Its antigen remains unidentified.

PCR employed 60 Vbeta and 13 Jbeta primers. The data were produced by immunoSEQ multiplex PCR, yet TCRdb's version contains in-frame clones alone and is incomplete. The table shows more than 110,000 clones, with about 80% occurring only once. What was sequenced was PBMCs. The chain joins TRBV7-9 to TRBJ1-3, with D possibly matching TRBD1 (5 bases). The origin of this receptor is a middle-aged man in good health and CMV-seropositive. CDR3 bases: TGTGCCAGCAGCGGGACTGACTCTGGAAACACCATATATTTT. Protein product: CASSGTDSGNTIYF.